These T cell receptor beta chains were read from a single sample in a study of lymphopenia after photon versus proton radiotherapy. TCRdb's table, derived via immunoSEQ multiplex PCR, lists solely in-frame clones and lacks some. The table lists 35,000 to 45,000 clones, about 80% of them singletons, with 20% to 25% in the top ten. Material: peripheral blood, obtained from a patient treated with proton-based radiotherapy. The receptors derive from a woman in her 70s with pancreatic cancer. CDR3s include the opening cysteine and the closing phenylalanine or tryptophan. The D gene is left open where the match is weak. Size is stated for part of the rows, as once, few or many counts, or as a class when the clone is expanded.

d_gene	v_gene	j_gene	abundance	CDR3aa
TRBD1	TRBV27	-	-	CASSLKDRSSYEQYF
-	TRBV16	TRBJ2-2	-	CASSQYGAGSNTGELFF
-	TRBV28	TRBJ1-6	-	CASSLFRGLTQNSPLHF
-	TRBV18	TRBJ2-7	few	CASSSSSYEQYF
TRBD1	TRBV5-6	TRBJ2-1	-	CASSVPGQGNEQFF
-	TRBV7-2	TRBJ2-7	-	CASSLQWGRPSEQYF
-	TRBV6-4	TRBJ1-1	-	CASSDVFGNTEAFF
TRBD1	TRBV4-3	TRBJ1-4	-	CASSRLTGRANEKLFF
-	TRBV29-1	TRBJ2-2	-	CSARKGFDGELFF
-	TRBV2	TRBJ1-3	once	CASSTGLSGNTIYF
TRBD2	TRBV9	TRBJ2-7	-	CASRTSGSGQYF
TRBD1	TRBV25-1	TRBJ2-7	-	CASSGTGVGEQYF
-	TRBV30	TRBJ2-5	-	CAWSVWRQFQETQYF
-	TRBV7-9	TRBJ1-5	-	CASSPAGEGSNQPQHF
TRBD1	TRBV27	TRBJ1-1	-	CASSRGQGQDTEAFF
-	TRBV5-1	TRBJ2-1	-	CASSWALGGVNRASVGNEQFF
TRBD1	TRBV18	TRBJ2-7	once	CASSPGQDRGYEQYF
-	TRBV5-8	TRBJ1-1	-	CASSFGTEAFF